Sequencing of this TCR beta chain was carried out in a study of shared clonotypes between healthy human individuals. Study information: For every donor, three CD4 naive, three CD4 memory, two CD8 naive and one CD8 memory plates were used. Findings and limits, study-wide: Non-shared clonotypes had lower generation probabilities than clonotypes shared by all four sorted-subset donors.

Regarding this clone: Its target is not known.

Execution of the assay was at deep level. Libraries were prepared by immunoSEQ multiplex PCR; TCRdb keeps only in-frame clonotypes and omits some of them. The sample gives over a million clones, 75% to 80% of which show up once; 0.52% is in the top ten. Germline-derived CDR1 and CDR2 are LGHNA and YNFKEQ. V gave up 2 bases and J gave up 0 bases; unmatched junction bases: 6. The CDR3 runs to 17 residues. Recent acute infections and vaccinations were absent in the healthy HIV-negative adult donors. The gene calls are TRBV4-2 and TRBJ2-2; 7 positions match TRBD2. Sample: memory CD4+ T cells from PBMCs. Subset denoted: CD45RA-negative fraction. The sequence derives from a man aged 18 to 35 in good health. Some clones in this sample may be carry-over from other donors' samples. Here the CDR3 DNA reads TGTGCCAGCAGCCAACGGATTGCGGGAGCGAACACCGGGGAGCTGTTTTTT. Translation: CASSQRIAGANTGELFF.